Listed below are T cell receptor beta chains from one sample, sequenced in a study of OX40 agonist ivuxolimab in advanced cancers. The repertoire was sequenced with immunoSEQ multiplex PCR; TCRdb's copy has only in-frame clones and lacks some. The table shows approximately 39,000 clones, with about 81% occurring only once. Sample: CD4+ or CD8+ T cells sorted from blood, taken in a trial of the OX40 agonist ivuxolimab. Receptors were obtained from an adult with an advanced solid tumor such as melanoma, head and neck, liver or kidney cancer. CDR3s include the opening cysteine and the closing phenylalanine or tryptophan. The D gene is left open where the match is weak. Only some rows state a clone size, as once, few, many or a class for expanded clones.

J gene: TRBJ2-6; D gene: TRBD1; clone size: NA; V gene: TRBV15; CDR3 DNA: TGTGCCACCAGCAGACGGGGACAGACCTCTGGGGCCAACGTCCTGACTTTC; CDR3 protein: CATSRRGQTSGANVLTF
J gene: TRBJ2-5; D gene: TRBD1; clone size: NA; V gene: TRBV27; CDR3 DNA: TGTGCCAGCAGTCCATTAGGGGGCCCCCAGTCGGAGACCCAGTACTTC; CDR3 protein: CASSPLGGPQSETQYF
J gene: TRBJ2-1; D gene: TRBD2; clone size: NA; V gene: TRBV7-2; CDR3 DNA: TGTGCCAGCAGAGAAGGACTAGCGGGAGGCAATGAGCAGTTCTTC; CDR3 protein: CASREGLAGGNEQFF
J gene: TRBJ1-2; D gene: NA; clone size: NA; V gene: TRBV5-1; CDR3 DNA: TGCGCCAGCAGCTTGGCGGGCTATGGCTACACCTTC; CDR3 protein: CASSLAGYGYTF
J gene: TRBJ2-7; D gene: NA; clone size: NA; V gene: TRBV28; CDR3 DNA: TGTGCCAGCAGTTTGCAGGGGATCTACGAGCAGTACTTC; CDR3 protein: CASSLQGIYEQYF
J gene: TRBJ2-5; D gene: TRBD1; clone size: NA; V gene: TRBV11-2; CDR3 DNA: TGTGCCAGCACCCAGGGACAGGGGGCGAGGGAGACCCAGTACTTC; CDR3 protein: CASTQGQGARETQYF
J gene: TRBJ2-1; D gene: NA; clone size: NA; V gene: TRBV6-6; CDR3 DNA: TGTGCCAGCAGTTACAGAGGGGGGAATGAGCAGTTCTTC; CDR3 protein: CASSYRGGNEQFF
J gene: TRBJ1-6; D gene: TRBD1; clone size: few; V gene: TRBV2; CDR3 DNA: TGTGCCAGCAGCCACGACAGGGTTCATAATTCACCCCTCCACTTT; CDR3 protein: CASSHDRVHNSPLHF
J gene: TRBJ2-3; D gene: TRBD1; clone size: few; V gene: TRBV14; CDR3 DNA: TGTGCCAGCAGCCAATACAGGGGCCGGGCGACAGATACGCAGTATTTT; CDR3 protein: CASSQYRGRATDTQYF
J gene: TRBJ1-5; D gene: NA; clone size: NA; V gene: TRBV28; CDR3 DNA: TGTGCCAGCAGTTTAAGAAGCAGGGTCCATCAGCCCCAGCATTTT; CDR3 protein: CASSLRSRVHQPQHF
J gene: TRBJ1-1; D gene: NA; clone size: NA; V gene: TRBV27; CDR3 DNA: TGTGCCAGCAGCCGGTGGGGGGCTGAAGCTTTCTTT; CDR3 protein: CASSRWGAEAFF
J gene: TRBJ2-3; D gene: TRBD2; clone size: NA; V gene: TRBV2; CDR3 DNA: TGTGCCAGTGGACTAGCGGGAGTGACAGATACGCAGTATTTT; CDR3 protein: CASGLAGVTDTQYF
J gene: TRBJ2-1; D gene: NA; clone size: NA; V gene: TRBV7-7; CDR3 DNA: TGTGCCAGCAGCTCAGGGGCTAGTCCCTACAATGAGCAGTTCTTC; CDR3 protein: CASSSGASPYNEQFF
J gene: TRBJ2-5; D gene: TRBD2; clone size: NA; V gene: TRBV5-1; CDR3 DNA: TGCGCCAGCTGGGCGGGAGGTAACCAAGAGACCCAGTACTTC; CDR3 protein: CASWAGGNQETQYF
J gene: TRBJ2-4; D gene: NA; clone size: NA; V gene: TRBV2; CDR3 DNA: TGTGCCAGCAGTGAAGGCCTGGGGGCCAAAAACATTCAGTACTTC; CDR3 protein: CASSEGLGAKNIQYF
J gene: TRBJ1-1; D gene: NA; clone size: once; V gene: TRBV20-1; CDR3 DNA: TGCAGTGTAGAAGGGAACACTGAAGCTTTCTTT; CDR3 protein: CSVEGNTEAFF
J gene: TRBJ2-3; D gene: NA; clone size: NA; V gene: TRBV9; CDR3 DNA: TGTGCCAGCAGCCCGCGGGACAGAGACACAGATACGCAGTATTTT; CDR3 protein: CASSPRDRDTDTQYF
J gene: TRBJ2-1; D gene: NA; clone size: NA; V gene: TRBV27; CDR3 DNA: TGTGCCAGCAGTTTACCTGGGACGGCCTACAATGAGCAGTTCTTC; CDR3 protein: CASSLPGTAYNEQFF
J gene: TRBJ2-7; D gene: TRBD2; clone size: once; V gene: TRBV28; CDR3 DNA: TGTGCCAGCAGTAACCAGGGAGCGGGGGCCTACGAGCAGTACTTC; CDR3 protein: CASSNQGAGAYEQYF
J gene: TRBJ1-2; D gene: NA; clone size: few; V gene: TRBV5-1; CDR3 DNA: TGCGCCAGCAGCCTGGACTTCCCTGAGGGCTACACCTTC; CDR3 protein: CASSLDFPEGYTF
J gene: TRBJ1-1; D gene: TRBD1; clone size: NA; V gene: TRBV10-3; CDR3 DNA: TGTGCCATCAGTGACTTGACAGGGCTAGACACTGAAGCTTTCTTT; CDR3 protein: CAISDLTGLDTEAFF
J gene: TRBJ1-1; D gene: NA; clone size: NA; V gene: TRBV6-5; CDR3 DNA: TGTGCCAGCAATCAGTACGGTGGGGGTAACACTGAAGCTTTCTTT; CDR3 protein: CASNQYGGGNTEAFF
J gene: TRBJ1-5; D gene: NA; clone size: NA; V gene: TRBV28; CDR3 DNA: TGTGCCAGCAGTTTATGGGTAAAAGCCGTTCAGGGCCCCAATCAGCCCCAGCATTTT; CDR3 protein: CASSLWVKAVQGPNQPQHF
J gene: TRBJ2-4; D gene: NA; clone size: NA; V gene: TRBV27; CDR3 DNA: TGTGCCAGCAGTTTAATGGGGAACAAAAACATTCAGTACTTC; CDR3 protein: CASSLMGNKNIQYF
J gene: TRBJ2-3; D gene: NA; clone size: NA; V gene: TRBV12-5; CDR3 DNA: TGTGCTAGTGGTTACGGGGAATACGATACGCAGTATTTT; CDR3 protein: CASGYGEYDTQYF
J gene: TRBJ2-3; D gene: NA; clone size: few; V gene: TRBV7-2; CDR3 DNA: TGTGCCAGCAGCTTTAGACCACATGCCACAGATACGCAGTATTTT; CDR3 protein: CASSFRPHATDTQYF
J gene: TRBJ1-2; D gene: NA; clone size: NA; V gene: TRBV6-5; CDR3 DNA: TGTGCCAGCAGTTATGGGGCTCAACCCCTCTATGGCTACACCTTC; CDR3 protein: CASSYGAQPLYGYTF
J gene: TRBJ2-3; D gene: TRBD2; clone size: few; V gene: TRBV5-1; CDR3 DNA: TGCGCCAGCAGCGACTCTAGCGGGCGCACAGATACGCAGTATTTT; CDR3 protein: CASSDSSGRTDTQYF
J gene: TRBJ2-5; D gene: NA; clone size: NA; V gene: TRBV28; CDR3 DNA: TGTGCCAGCAGTTTATTTGGCCAGGGCGAAGAGACCCAGTACTTC; CDR3 protein: CASSLFGQGEETQYF
J gene: TRBJ2-5; D gene: TRBD1; clone size: NA; V gene: TRBV5-6; CDR3 DNA: TGTGCCAGCAGCCTCGGGACAGCGGCAGAGACCCAGTACTTC; CDR3 protein: CASSLGTAAETQYF
J gene: TRBJ2-1; D gene: NA; clone size: medium-sized; V gene: TRBV7-3; CDR3 DNA: TGTGCCAGTCGCGCTGGGAGCTCCTACAATGAGCAGTTCTTC; CDR3 protein: CASRAGSSYNEQFF
J gene: TRBJ2-5; D gene: TRBD1; clone size: NA; V gene: TRBV7-8; CDR3 DNA: TGTGCCAGCAGCCGGGGACAGCGGGAGACCCAGTACTTC; CDR3 protein: CASSRGQRETQYF
J gene: TRBJ2-4; D gene: TRBD2; clone size: NA; V gene: TRBV28; CDR3 DNA: TGTGCCAGCAGTGACGGGGGGTTAGCCAAAAACATTCAGTACTTC; CDR3 protein: CASSDGGLAKNIQYF
J gene: TRBJ2-1; D gene: NA; clone size: NA; V gene: TRBV7-2; CDR3 DNA: TGTGCCAGCAGCTCATCACCCGGCGGTCTGTACAATGAGCAGTTCTTC; CDR3 protein: CASSSSPGGLYNEQFF
J gene: TRBJ2-5; D gene: TRBD2; clone size: few; V gene: TRBV14; CDR3 DNA: TGTGCCAGCAGCCGGTGGACTAGCGGGTACCAAGAGACCCAGTACTTC; CDR3 protein: CASSRWTSGYQETQYF
J gene: TRBJ1-1; D gene: TRBD1; clone size: NA; V gene: TRBV6-5; CDR3 DNA: TGTGCCAGCACCCGGACAGGCAGGGTTAACACTGAAGCTTTCTTT; CDR3 protein: CASTRTGRVNTEAFF
J gene: TRBJ2-1; D gene: TRBD2; clone size: NA; V gene: TRBV5-1; CDR3 DNA: TGCGCCAGCGGTCTCTCCGGGACTAGCGGGACCGAGCAGTTCTTC; CDR3 protein: CASGLSGTSGTEQFF
J gene: TRBJ2-7; D gene: NA; clone size: few; V gene: TRBV2; CDR3 DNA: TGTGCCAGCAGGCGGGACGCGTCGATCCACGAGCAGTACTTC; CDR3 protein: CASRRDASIHEQYF
J gene: TRBJ1-5; D gene: NA; clone size: once; V gene: TRBV28; CDR3 DNA: TGCGCGCACATTGGGACTAGGGGCAATCAGCCCCAGCATTTT; CDR3 protein: CAHIGTRGNQPQHF
J gene: TRBJ1-2; D gene: NA; clone size: few; V gene: TRBV5-1; CDR3 DNA: TGCGCCAGCAGCGACGCGCTGCTCGGCTACACCTTC; CDR3 protein: CASSDALLGYTF
J gene: TRBJ2-5; D gene: NA; clone size: NA; V gene: TRBV21-1; CDR3 DNA: TGTGCCAGCAGCAAAACGACTAGCGGACAAGAGACCCAGTACTTC; CDR3 protein: CASSKTTSGQETQYF
J gene: TRBJ1-3; D gene: NA; clone size: NA; V gene: TRBV6-5; CDR3 DNA: TGTGCCAGCAGTGATCGACGTGGAAACACCATATATTTT; CDR3 protein: CASSDRRGNTIYF
J gene: TRBJ1-5; D gene: NA; clone size: NA; V gene: TRBV2; CDR3 DNA: TGTGCCAGCAGGCGGACACCTTTTAGCAATCAGCCCCAGCATTTT; CDR3 protein: CASRRTPFSNQPQHF
J gene: TRBJ2-7; D gene: TRBD1; clone size: NA; V gene: TRBV19; CDR3 DNA: TGTGCCAGTAGTAGATCCCCCGGACAGGGGACGATAGAGCAGTACTTC; CDR3 protein: CASSRSPGQGTIEQYF
J gene: TRBJ2-3; D gene: NA; clone size: NA; V gene: TRBV7-9; CDR3 DNA: TGTGCCAGCCAGAAGTCGTCAGGCCGCACAGATACGCAGTATTTT; CDR3 protein: CASQKSSGRTDTQYF
J gene: TRBJ1-6; D gene: TRBD1; clone size: few; V gene: TRBV6-6; CDR3 DNA: TGTGCCAGCAGTTACGACAGGGATTCACCCCTCCACTTT; CDR3 protein: CASSYDRDSPLHF
J gene: TRBJ2-5; D gene: TRBD1; clone size: NA; V gene: TRBV6-8; CDR3 DNA: TGTGCCAGCAGCAAGACCGGGACAGACGAACTTAACTACCAAGAGACCCAGTACTTC; CDR3 protein: CASSKTGTDELNYQETQYF
J gene: TRBJ2-5; D gene: TRBD1; clone size: NA; V gene: TRBV6-1; CDR3 DNA: TGTGCCAGCAGTGGGCAAGGACAGGGAAGGCGAGAGACCCAGTACTTC; CDR3 protein: CASSGQGQGRRETQYF
J gene: TRBJ1-1; D gene: NA; clone size: NA; V gene: TRBV5-6; CDR3 DNA: TGTGCCAGCAGCTTGGGACAGCCTTTGAACACTGAAGCTTTCTTT; CDR3 protein: CASSLGQPLNTEAFF
J gene: TRBJ2-5; D gene: NA; clone size: NA; V gene: TRBV29-1; CDR3 DNA: TGCAGCTTTACAGTGGGGGAGACCCAGTACTTC; CDR3 protein: CSFTVGETQYF
J gene: TRBJ1-3; D gene: TRBD1; clone size: NA; V gene: TRBV9; CDR3 DNA: TGTGCCAGCAGCGTAGGAGCAGGGGGCTTAAGCTCTGGAAACACCATATATTTT; CDR3 protein: CASSVGAGGLSSGNTIYF
J gene: TRBJ1-1; D gene: NA; clone size: NA; V gene: TRBV9; CDR3 DNA: TGTGCCAGCAGCCGGGGGGCAAGCTACACTGAAGCTTTCTTT; CDR3 protein: CASSRGASYTEAFF
J gene: TRBJ2-2; D gene: TRBD1; clone size: NA; V gene: TRBV11-3; CDR3 DNA: TGTGCCAGCAGTACAGGGGGCGGAAACACCGGGGAGCTGTTTTTT; CDR3 protein: CASSTGGGNTGELFF
J gene: TRBJ2-7; D gene: TRBD1; clone size: NA; V gene: TRBV10-3; CDR3 DNA: TGTGCCATCAGTGAGGGACAGGGCTACGAGCAGTACTTC; CDR3 protein: CAISEGQGYEQYF
J gene: TRBJ1-5; D gene: TRBD1; clone size: NA; V gene: TRBV27; CDR3 DNA: TGTGCCAGCAACCCCTTCGGGACAGGGGGGAGCAATCAGCCCCAGCATTTT; CDR3 protein: CASNPFGTGGSNQPQHF
J gene: TRBJ1-6; D gene: NA; clone size: NA; V gene: TRBV6-5; CDR3 DNA: TGTGCCAGCAGTTACGGGATTTCACCCCTCCACTTT; CDR3 protein: CASSYGISPLHF
J gene: TRBJ1-4; D gene: NA; clone size: NA; V gene: TRBV7-8; CDR3 DNA: TGTGCCAGCAGCTCCCGGGCTCAGGGCCTGGGTGAAAAACTGTTTTTT; CDR3 protein: CASSSRAQGLGEKLFF